This T cell receptor (beta chain) was identified during a study of control samples from healthy donors and cancer patients. Per the germline V gene, CDR1 is SGHNT and CDR2 is YYREEE (reference sequence). The CDR3 has 16 amino acids. V lost 1 base to trimming and J lost 1 base; unmatched junction nucleotides: 4. Produced via immunoSEQ multiplex PCR; TCRdb's table is partial and in-frame only. The table includes roughly 130,000 clones, around 93% detected once. The chain is built from TRBV5-4 and TRBJ2-2, with 7 bases identical to TRBD1. The receptor was isolated from a man between 18 and 35 years old in good health. Specimen: blood. The CDR3 DNA reads as TGTGCCAGCAGCTTGAGGACAGGCTTGAACACCGGGGAGCTGTTTTTT. This codes for CASSLRTGLNTGELFF.